Listed here is a single TCR beta chain. The CDR3 sequence is 11 residues long. Germline loops: CDR1 SNHLY, CDR2 FYNNEI. V lost 10 bases to trimming and J lost 7 bases, with 13 bases between them. This record comes from a study of CD8 T cells in Susac syndrome. Random-hexamer reverse transcription was applied to about 0.45 to 1 ug RNA. From the immunoSEQ multiplex PCR reads, TCRdb called clonotypes with MiXCR, one entry per CDR3 protein. In the table there are around 280,000 distinct CDR3 sequences, about 92% of which are singletons. The chain is built from TRBV2 and TRBJ1-2; D is unclear. The sequence was collected from a human donor with multiple sclerosis. Sequenced material: CD4+ T cells from PBMCs. The CDR3 DNA reads TGTGCCACCGCTGATTCTCGTGGCTACACCTTC. Its translation: CATADSRGYTF.